Presented here are 17 T cell receptor beta chains from one specimen sequenced in a study of CXCR3-negative and CXCR3-positive naive CD8 T cells. Study-wide results and caveats: Hydrophobicity was higher for TRB CDR3s found in CXCR3-positive naive cells than in CXCR3-negative naive cells.

UMI-tagged TRB cDNA libraries were built via 5' RACE. For each CDR3 protein, TCRdb gives one entry from its re-call of the 5' RACE reads, without DNA. This listing includes some 120,000 distinct CDR3 sequences. These receptors are not linked to any known antigen. Sequenced: naive CXCR3+ CD8+ T cells from blood. Subset in this sample: CD45RO-CCR7+CD27+CD95- naive CD8+ T cells expressing CXCR3 (TNR3+). These receptors all stem from a human donor in good health. Some clones in this sample may be carry-over from other donors' samples.

J is TRBJ2-2 and V is TRBV11-3. The CDR3 runs to 15 residues. Germline-derived CDR1 and CDR2 are SGHNT and YENEEA. CDR3: CASRPRQANTGELFF.

The rearrangement joins TRBV5-1 to TRBJ2-2; TCRdb's D call of TRBD1 is untestable without DNA. CDR3 length equals 15 residues. Germline V gives CDR1 SGHRS, CDR2 YFSETQ. CDR3 protein: CASSSGQGSTGELFF. The variable domain in full, completed from reference TRBV5-1 and TRBJ2-2, reads KAGVTQTPRYLIKTRGQQVTLSCSPISGHRSVSWYQQTPGQGLQFLFEYFSETQRNKGNFPGRFSGRQFSNSRSEMNVSTLELGDSALYLCASSSGQGSTGELFFGEGSRLTVL.

V is TRBV12-3 or TRBV12-4 and J is TRBJ2-3; with no DNA, the TCRdb D assignment of TRBD1 cannot be verified. The CDR3 consists of 13 residues. Here the CDR3 reads CASTLGGADTQYF.

V is TRBV7-9 and J is TRBJ2-1. CDR3 length: 15 amino acids. CDR1 is SEHNR, CDR2 FQNEAQ, per germline (reference sequence). CDR3 amino acids: CASSSSRSSYNEQFF.

The chain employs TRBV27 and TRBJ1-2. The CDR3 is 15 amino acids. Germline assignment: CDR1 MNHEY and CDR2 SMNVEV (reference sequence). The CDR3 reads CASSFWTSDVKGYTF.

The chain recombines TRBV29-1 with TRBJ1-1; TCRdb names TRBD1, which stays unverified in the absence of DNA. Germline values: CDR1 SQVTM, CDR2 ANQGSEA. This CDR3 has 14 residues. This chain's CDR3 is CSVYEQGRNTEAFF.

V and J are TRBV6-4 and TRBJ2-1. CDR3 size: 15 residues. From germline, CDR1 is MRHNA and CDR2 SNTAGT. This CDR3 reads CASSDDLDFPNEQFF.

The chain has TRBV7-2 and TRBJ2-7. Germline V lookup: CDR1 SGHTA, CDR2 FQGNSA. The CDR3 has 14 residues. The CDR3: CASSPPDVYYEQYF.

The chain recombines TRBV4-1 with TRBJ2-5; without DNA, the TCRdb call of TRBD1 cannot be checked. Germline CDR1 and CDR2: MGHRA and YSYEKL. The CDR3 has 16 residues. The CDR3 loop is CASSQEPTRGRETQYF.

CDR3 amino acids: CASSDEGLPPGEQYF. The chain carries TRBV2 and TRBJ2-7; TCRdb proposes TRBD2, but this gene call is untestable without DNA. CDR1 is SNHLY, CDR2 FYNNEI, per germline. This CDR3 has 15 amino acids.

The chain joins TRBV24-1 to TRBJ2-3; TCRdb designates TRBD1, a call that cannot be tested without DNA. The V gene's germline CDR1 is KGHDR and CDR2 SFDVKD. The CDR3 sequence is 15 residues long. CDR3 residues: CATSDSGTGVDTQYF.

The V call is TRBV6-2 or TRBV6-3, the J call TRBJ1-5. The CDR3 has 15 residues. From germline, CDR1 is MNHEY and CDR2 SVGEGT. The CDR3 region is CASREAGGGNQPQHF.

The rearrangement uses TRBV5-6 and TRBJ2-7; as DNA is missing, the TRBD2 call by TCRdb cannot be tested. Germline CDR1 SGHDT, CDR2 YYEEEE. There are 15 residues in the CDR3. The CDR3 sequence: CASRVGLAVAYEQYF.

V gene TRBV7-2 combines with J gene TRBJ2-2; there is no DNA to check the TCRdb D call of TRBD1. The germline gives CDR1 SGHTA, CDR2 FQGNSA. The CDR3 is made up of 18 amino acids. The CDR3 loop reads CASSSGQGTFANTGELFF. Supplemented by reference TRBV7-2 and TRBJ2-2, the full variable domain reads GAGVSQSPSNKVTEKGKDVELRCDPISGHTALYWYRQSLGQGLEFLIYFQGNSAPDKSGLPSDRFSAERTGGSVSTLTIQRTQQEDSAVYLCASSSGQGTFANTGELFFGEGSRLTVL.

The rearrangement uses TRBV29-1 and TRBJ1-2; TCRdb designates TRBD1, a call that cannot be tested without DNA. Per germline, CDR1 SQVTM and CDR2 ANQGSEA. The CDR3 consists of 15 residues. The CDR3 loop is CSVEGVLDRDHGYTF.

The chain recombines TRBV28 with TRBJ2-2; TCRdb returns TRBD2, unconfirmable since there is no DNA. The CDR3 covers 15 residues. The germline V gene has CDR1 MDHEN and CDR2 SYDVKM. CDR3 region: CASEEKGLYTGELFF.

This chain joins TRBV28 and TRBJ1-5. The germline V gene has CDR1 MDHEN and CDR2 SYDVKM. There are 15 residues in the CDR3. The chain's CDR3 is CASSFWGERDQPQHF.